Listed below are T cell receptor beta chains from one sample, sequenced in a study of beta chain features in type 1 diabetes. Using immunoSEQ multiplex PCR, the repertoire was profiled, and TCRdb retains in-frame clones only, with some absent. The sample carries about 180,000 clones, approximately 8% recorded once. The sample was central memory CD4+ T cells from blood. The source is a man between 18 and 35 years old with type 1 diabetes. Both conserved end residues are part of each CDR3. Fields, in order: CDR3 DNA, CDR3 protein, V gene, D gene, J gene, clone size. The D gene is left open where the match is weak. The size of a clone is reported for some rows only, either as once, few or many, or as a class for expanded clones.

DNA: TGCGCCAGCAGCCTCCGGGACAGATACACCGGGGAGCTGTTTTTT; CDR3: CASSLRDRYTGELFF; V: TRBV5-1; D: TRBD1; J: TRBJ2-2; size: few
DNA: TGTGCCAGTAGTATTATGAGGAACTCTGGGGCCAACGTCCTGACTTTC; CDR3: CASSIMRNSGANVLTF; V: TRBV19; D: .; J: TRBJ2-6; size: .
DNA: TGTGCCAGCAGGGGGGGTGCCTACGAGCAGTACTTC; CDR3: CASRGGAYEQYF; V: TRBV6-5; D: .; J: TRBJ2-7; size: .
DNA: TGCGCCAGCAGCTTCCGGACAGGGGATTCACCCCTCCACTTT; CDR3: CASSFRTGDSPLHF; V: TRBV4-3; D: TRBD1; J: TRBJ1-6; size: .
DNA: TGCGCCAGCAGCGGGATGGAGACAGGGGGCAATAGGGCTTTCTTT; CDR3: CASSGMETGGNRAFF; V: TRBV5-1; D: TRBD1; J: TRBJ1-1; size: .
DNA: TGTGCCAGCAGCTCATGGACAGGGGGGATGAGCTCCTACGAGCAGTACTTC; CDR3: CASSSWTGGMSSYEQYF; V: TRBV7-9; D: TRBD1; J: TRBJ2-7; size: .
DNA: TGTGCCAGCAGCTTAGATAGAGGGACAGATACGCAGTATTTT; CDR3: CASSLDRGTDTQYF; V: TRBV11-2; D: .; J: TRBJ2-3; size: .
DNA: TGTGCCAGCAGTGTGGAGAGGGCGGACACTGAAGCTTTCTTT; CDR3: CASSVERADTEAFF; V: TRBV2; D: .; J: TRBJ1-1; size: few
DNA: TGTGCCAGCAGCGCCCATTCAGGGAACACTGAAGCTTTCTTT; CDR3: CASSAHSGNTEAFF; V: TRBV11-2; D: .; J: TRBJ1-1; size: many
DNA: TGTGCCAGCAGCAACCGACAGGGAGGAGGCTACACCTTC; CDR3: CASSNRQGGGYTF; V: TRBV5-8; D: TRBD1; J: TRBJ1-2; size: few
DNA: TGTGCCAGCAGCATTAGCGGGAGGAACCACAATGAGCAGTTCTTC; CDR3: CASSISGRNHNEQFF; V: TRBV5-4; D: TRBD2; J: TRBJ2-1; size: .
DNA: TGTGCCTGGAGTTCTGGGACTAGCGTATACAATGAGCAGTTCTTC; CDR3: CAWSSGTSVYNEQFF; V: TRBV30; D: TRBD2; J: TRBJ2-1; size: .
DNA: TGTGCCAGCAGGATTGGACTAGCCGGGGAGCTGTTTTTT; CDR3: CASRIGLAGELFF; V: TRBV28; D: TRBD2; J: TRBJ2-2; size: .
DNA: TGTGCCAGCAGTCCCTGGACAGGCAGCTCTGGGGCCAACGTCCTGACTTTC; CDR3: CASSPWTGSSGANVLTF; V: TRBV27; D: TRBD1; J: TRBJ2-6; size: .
DNA: TGTGCCAGCAGCACATCAGGATTTCAAGAGACCCAGTACTTC; CDR3: CASSTSGFQETQYF; V: TRBV13; D: .; J: TRBJ2-5; size: many
DNA: TGTGCCAGCCGAGACACCCACTCTGGGGCCAACGTCCTGACTTTC; CDR3: CASRDTHSGANVLTF; V: TRBV6-6; D: .; J: TRBJ2-6; size: .
DNA: TGTGCCAGCTCAGGGGCCTCGATCTCCTACGAGCAGTACTTC; CDR3: CASSGASISYEQYF; V: TRBV6-5; D: .; J: TRBJ2-7; size: .
DNA: TGTGCCAGCAGCTTAGCCCGGGAAAGACAGTACTTC; CDR3: CASSLARERQYF; V: TRBV7-2; D: .; J: TRBJ2-7; size: few
DNA: TGTGCCAGCAGCTTGGGCGACATTTTAGGCACAGAGACCCAGTACTTC; CDR3: CASSLGDILGTETQYF; V: TRBV5-4; D: .; J: TRBJ2-5; size: .
DNA: TGTGCCTGGAGTAGATTGAGCAACACCGGGGAGCTGTTTTTT; CDR3: CAWSRLSNTGELFF; V: TRBV30; D: .; J: TRBJ2-2; size: many
DNA: TGTGCCAGCAGCTCCCAGGGCCCCTATGGCTACACCTTC; CDR3: CASSSQGPYGYTF; V: TRBV7-2; D: .; J: TRBJ1-2; size: few
DNA: TGTGCCAGCAGTTTTACGCGGGGGCGAGAGCAGTACTTC; CDR3: CASSFTRGREQYF; V: TRBV11-2; D: .; J: TRBJ2-7; size: .
DNA: TGTGCCAGTAGTATACTCCAGGCCGATCAGCCCCAGCATTTT; CDR3: CASSILQADQPQHF; V: TRBV19; D: .; J: TRBJ1-5; size: .
DNA: TGTGCCAGCAGTTTAAGTATCGTCCAGGAGACCCAGTACTTC; CDR3: CASSLSIVQETQYF; V: TRBV27; D: .; J: TRBJ2-5; size: few
DNA: TGTGCCAGCAGTTTAGCTACCGGGACAGGAAATCAGCCCCAGCATTTT; CDR3: CASSLATGTGNQPQHF; V: TRBV28; D: TRBD1; J: TRBJ1-5; size: few
DNA: TGTGCCAGCAGCCCCGGGACAGCCCCATTGGTCTTT; CDR3: CASSPGTAPLVF; V: TRBV2; D: TRBD1; J: TRBJ1-1; size: .
DNA: TGCGCCAGCAGTCGGGCGGGGGTACTTTTGCCTGGGGCCAACGTCCTGACTTTC; CDR3: CASSRAGVLLPGANVLTF; V: TRBV23-1; D: TRBD2; J: TRBJ2-6; size: few
DNA: TGTGCCAGCAGTCCCAGCGGGGGGGTCGCCCTCGGGGAGCAGTACTTC; CDR3: CASSPSGGVALGEQYF; V: TRBV10-3; D: TRBD2; J: TRBJ2-7; size: .
DNA: TGCGCCAGCAGCTTGGCAACTAGCGGGAGGTCTGAGCAGTTCTTC; CDR3: CASSLATSGRSEQFF; V: TRBV5-1; D: TRBD2; J: TRBJ2-1; size: .
DNA: TGTGCCAGCAGCTCGTTTAGCGGGAGGGTGTTCTTC; CDR3: CASSSFSGRVFF; V: TRBV11-2; D: TRBD2; J: TRBJ2-1; size: many
DNA: TGTGCCACCAGCAGAGGGACTAGCGGCACAGATACGCAGTATTTT; CDR3: CATSRGTSGTDTQYF; V: TRBV15; D: TRBD2; J: TRBJ2-3; size: few
DNA: TGTGCCACCCGACGAGGGAACTATGGCTACACCTTC; CDR3: CATRRGNYGYTF; V: TRBV19; D: .; J: TRBJ1-2; size: many
DNA: TGTGCCACCCGGGGACAGGGTAACGCAGATACGCAGTATTTT; CDR3: CATRGQGNADTQYF; V: TRBV15; D: TRBD1; J: TRBJ2-3; size: few
DNA: TGCGCCAGCAGCTTATCAAACGGGGGGAGCACTGAAGCTTTCTTT; CDR3: CASSLSNGGSTEAFF; V: TRBV4-3; D: .; J: TRBJ1-1; size: few
DNA: TGTGCCAGCAGCCTGGGAGAGTACGAGCAGTACTTC; CDR3: CASSLGEYEQYF; V: TRBV7-2; D: .; J: TRBJ2-7; size: .
DNA: TGCGCCAGCAGCTTGTGGTCGGGAGTAAAAGAGACCCAGTACTTC; CDR3: CASSLWSGVKETQYF; V: TRBV5-1; D: .; J: TRBJ2-5; size: few
DNA: TGCGCCAGCAGCTTGTTTACTAGCGGGGGGGCAAGGGATGAGCAGTTCTTC; CDR3: CASSLFTSGGARDEQFF; V: TRBV5-1; D: TRBD2; J: TRBJ2-1; size: .
DNA: TGCGCCAGCAGCACAGGACAAGAGACCCAGTACTTC; CDR3: CASSTGQETQYF; V: TRBV5-1; D: .; J: TRBJ2-5; size: few
DNA: TGTGCCTGGAGTGTGGGCACAGAGTCCTACGAGCAGTACTTC; CDR3: CAWSVGTESYEQYF; V: TRBV30; D: .; J: TRBJ2-7; size: .